Listed here is a single TCR beta chain. The antigen it recognizes is unknown. No base-level quality is on record; no much larger clone is a single base apart. This sample was included in a study of cytomegalovirus exposure and HLA in healthy donors (dated by TCRdb to the late 2010s). At the level of the whole study: In an earlier analysis of about 560 of the donors, 276 Gb of sequence data and approximately 100 million unique TCR beta sequences from 180 million or so T cells were reported. Alongside the repertoire data, information on donor age, sex, ethnicity and CMV serostatus was compiled. A later genetic analysis used genome-wide SNP genotypes for about 60% of the roughly 700 donors, treating that subset as a discovery cohort. The number of donors typed differed by locus, with about 629-630 for A, B, C, DRB1 and DQB1, more than 500 for DQA1, 606 for DPA1, and some 440 for DPB1. In an earlier analysis of about 590 of the donors, high-throughput TCR beta sequencing was used to judge whether each TCR beta V gene segment behaved as functional or pseudogenic. Rather than drawing on any new phenotypic data, the later analysis identified candidate immune exposures from TCR beta sequences and the way those sequences occurred across donors. Around 320 gigabases of sequencing data and some 85 million unique TCR sequences were included in an early release covering under 650 HLA-typed donors. Every discovery cohort repertoire had been produced on one sequencing platform. To predict cytomegalovirus infection status, the study combined high-throughput TCR immunosequencing, statistical association of individual TCRs with disease status, and machine learning. The study used immunosequencing to profile the T cell repertoires of about 670 subjects and linked those repertoires to cytomegalovirus serostatus. The study was designed to test whether signatures of past pathogen exposure could be identified by cataloging public T cell receptors. HLA typing included class I and class II loci at four-digit resolution. A later analysis re-analyzed previously published TCR beta repertoires from approximately 670 donors and added high-resolution HLA genotyping to study TCR occurrence patterns. Of the 398 genotyped donors, less than 85% were placed in the genetic ancestry cluster associated with self-reported Caucasian donors. A separate validation cohort of approximately 130 different subjects was used in addition to the roughly 720-subject first cohort. Because of strong linkage in the cohort, four or five DR-DQ haplotypes were treated as single units for association and clustering. On average, around 230,000 unique TCR beta nucleotide sequences were sequenced per donor among some 430 genotyped donors of the cohort, with approximately 18% of those sequences being non-productive.

Preparation of the library involved the immunoSEQ multiplex PCR assay. For the multiplex PCR, a mixture combining 60 forward primers for TCR Vbeta segments and 13 reverse primers for TCR Jbeta segments was used. Amplification of the CDR3 region of rearranged TCR beta genes was performed with a multiplex PCR assay on genomic DNA. On the Illumina HiSeq System, the amplified TCR beta libraries were sequenced as 87-base-pair reads. The authors' pipeline ran thus. In a later analysis, tens of millions of unique TCR beta chains were counted across the approximately 620 repertoires, and roughly 10 million of these chains were shared by at least two donors. To remove PCR and sequencing errors, raw reads were error-corrected and collapsed into unique sequences using a nearest-neighbor algorithm that merged closely related sequences. To assign V, D and J gene segments, CDR3 sequences were aligned to IMGT reference sequences. Each retained sequence needed at least a six-nucleotide match to both a V gene segment and a J gene segment. Rearrangements were called productive when the CDR3 lacked stop codons and stayed in frame with V and J; all others were non-productive. Following IMGT convention, CDR3 was defined as the stretch from the second conserved V-encoded cysteine to the conserved J-encoded phenylalanine. Sequences without an unambiguous match to a single V gene segment were excluded from the earlier analysis of approximately 560 of the donors. An earlier analysis of 450 to 650 of the donors called V segments functional above 56.7% productive rearrangements and segregating when the between-donor standard deviation exceeded 5%. A statistical classification framework was built for diagnosing cytomegalovirus status from the catalog of TCR beta chain sequences. In a later analysis, V and J genes were assigned by comparing TCR nucleotide sequences against IMGT/GENE-DB human TR gene sequences. The TCRdist pipeline was used in a later analysis to assign CDR3 sequences and most-parsimonious VDJ recombination scenarios. In a later analysis, every TCR beta chain was defined by the combination of its CDR3 amino acid sequence and its V-gene family, and reads without a unique V-gene family were dropped. A later analysis removed roughly 590 highly shared, low-generation-probability nucleotide sequences to deal with suspected cross-contamination and a sequencing artifact. In a later analysis, a clonal expansion index for each public chain was calculated from normalized within-repertoire ranks of inferred template counts. In a later analysis, generation probabilities were computed using a VDJ recombination model fitted to out-of-frame rearrangements, and the results were checked against IGoR. In a later analysis, hypergeometric tests were used to score TCR-TCR, TCR-HLA and TCR-CMV co-occurrence, with a repertoire-size bias correction applied to TCR pairs. In a later analysis, false discovery rates were estimated by permuting HLA or CMV assignments 20 times. In a later analysis, co-occurring TCRs were grouped with DBSCAN, and TCRdist sequence similarity was added when clustering was performed within HLA-allele-positive subsets. Repertoires with fewer than 30,000 or more than 120,000 public chains were left out of co-occurrence clustering, as were a handful of repertoires with anomalous nucleotide sharing. Sourced from immuneACCESS, this table was stored by TCRdb with only in-frame sequences that have V and J called. A share of the clones is absent; for the studies checked, an unresolved V gene accounts for under half, and the remainder has no known explanation. Clone size and V and J calls were adopted from that table, with D and trimming inferred from the DNA. The sample table holds fewer than 150,000 clones, of which about four fifths were seen once. Clones ranked in the top ten supply 4.1% of the sample.

The CDR3, from cysteine to phenylalanine, totals 16 residues. Only CDR3 DNA remains: 48 bases, in frame from the first base. Trimming accounts for 2 bases at V and 9 bases at J, while the number of junction bases matched to no gene is 13. The germline V gene (reference sequence) sets CDR1 to GTSNPN and CDR2 to SVGIG. In total, more than 500 healthy bone marrow donors made up the cohort. At the time of sampling, all cohort members were nominally healthy, though unrecorded immune exposures were likely present. The donor tested CMV seropositive and was one of the 289 seropositive cohort members. A peripheral blood sample was provided by each donor, and peripheral blood mononuclear cells were used for TCR beta sequencing. Genomic DNA was extracted from the blood cell samples with the Qiagen DNeasy Blood Extraction Kit. Paper-wide results and their limitations: It was suggested by the authors that the approach could potentially be generalized to other disease states and immunological phenotypes. Because HLA typing was unavailable for some donors at each locus, only the typed subset was used in association tests. Some IMGT-functional V segments, including TRBV6-2 and TRBV6-3, could not be distinguished by the 87-base-pair reads and were therefore excluded. A further reported finding was that TCR beta sequences accurately predicted the HLA-A and HLA-B alleles for most subjects in the first cohort. Compared with equally common non-associated chains, HLA-associated TCR beta chains in a later analysis were more clonally expanded and had lower generation probabilities. In a later genetic analysis, a missense DCLRE1C variant was associated with V-gene and J-gene trimming of TCR beta chains, and the association was replicated in an independent cohort. Roughly uniform sequencing depth across donors was assumed in presence/absence analyses, although this assumption may not hold. A later analysis found that TCR association rates varied across HLA loci, with DRB1 alleles showing the most associated TCRs and HLA-C alleles the fewest. Because counts were too low, seventeen rarely observed V segments, including chromosome 9 orphons, were left out of the earlier analysis of several hundred of the donors. According to a later analysis, most CMV-associated TCR beta chains appeared to be HLA-restricted, and the HLA associations seemed to be driven largely by CMV exposure. Broadly in line with IMGT annotations, most TCR beta V segments showed up in productive rearrangements about 87% or about 30% of the time in an earlier analysis of roughly 590 of the donors. In the study, around 160 TCR beta chains were listed as associated with cytomegalovirus. When HLA alleles, especially DR and DQ, strongly co-occurred, TCR associations were difficult to assign to individual alleles. The classifier was reported to diagnose cytomegalovirus status with high specificity and sensitivity in both the original and validation cohorts. Linkage disequilibrium might explain the correlated functional status among segregating V segments, but an unknown experimental factor could not be ruled out. A cluster of highly shared sequence variants was judged likely to be a technical artifact of the sequencing pipeline. Several of the top co-occurrence clusters appeared to be linked to parvovirus B19, influenza, CMV and Epstein-Barr virus, according to a later analysis. Across donors, most TCR sequences were observed very rarely, whereas some public TCRs were present in many individuals. In vitro tests confirmed that a few of the cytomegalovirus-associated TCR beta chains recognize cytomegalovirus antigens. The only immune exposure information available for the cohort was CMV serostatus. In this cohort, only TCR beta chains were sequenced, and detectable features were limited by the absence of alpha or paired-chain data. A later analysis associated about 17,000 TCR beta sequences with specific HLA alleles at a false discovery rate of 0.05. In a later genetic analysis, fewer N-insertions in productive TCRs were reported among donors in an Asian-associated ancestry cluster than the 666-donor mean.

The chain couples TRBV30 to TRBJ1-6; 7 bases in the middle match TRBD1. The TCR comes from a man aged 35 to 55 in good health and CMV-seropositive. The sample taken for sequencing was PBMCs. At the DNA level, the sequence is TGTGCCTGGAGTATCCCACAGGGGCCGGTGGGTTCACCCCTCCACTTT. Protein translation: CAWSIPQGPVGSPLHF.